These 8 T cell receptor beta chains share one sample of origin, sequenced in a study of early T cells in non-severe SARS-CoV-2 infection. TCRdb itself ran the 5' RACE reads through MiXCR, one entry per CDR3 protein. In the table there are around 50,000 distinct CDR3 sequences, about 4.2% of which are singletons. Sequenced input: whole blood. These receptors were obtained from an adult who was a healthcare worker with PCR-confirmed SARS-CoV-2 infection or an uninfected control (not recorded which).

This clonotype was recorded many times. CDR3 DNA: TGCAGCGCGACAGATATGAACACTGAAGCTTTCTTT. It specifies CSATDMNTEAFF. The genes are TRBV29-1 and TRBJ1-1, with a possible D match to TRBD1 (5 bases). Germline CDR1 and CDR2: SQVTM and ANQGSEA. The CDR3 sequence is 12 residues long. V was shortened by 7 bases and J by 0 bases, with 9 bases between the two germline ends.

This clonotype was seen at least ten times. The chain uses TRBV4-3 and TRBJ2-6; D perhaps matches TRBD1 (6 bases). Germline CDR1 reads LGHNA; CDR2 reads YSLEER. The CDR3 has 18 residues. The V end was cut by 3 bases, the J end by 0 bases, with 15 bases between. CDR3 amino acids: CASSHLQGRRSGANVLTF. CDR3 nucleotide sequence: TGCGCCAGCAGCCACCTACAGGGACGGCGCTCTGGGGCCAACGTCCTGACTTTC.

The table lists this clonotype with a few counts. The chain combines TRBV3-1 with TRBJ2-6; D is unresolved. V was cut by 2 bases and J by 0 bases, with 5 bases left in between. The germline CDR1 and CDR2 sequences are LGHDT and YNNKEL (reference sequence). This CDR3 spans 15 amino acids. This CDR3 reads CASSQLPSGANVLTF. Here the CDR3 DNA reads TGTGCCAGCAGCCAACTCCCCTCTGGGGCCAACGTCCTGACTTTC.

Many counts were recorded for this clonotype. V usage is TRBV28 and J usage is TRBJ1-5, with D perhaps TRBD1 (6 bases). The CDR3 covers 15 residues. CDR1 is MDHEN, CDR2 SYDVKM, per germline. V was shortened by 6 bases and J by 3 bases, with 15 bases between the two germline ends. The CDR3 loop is CASRGGGSDNQPQHF. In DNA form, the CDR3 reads TGTGCCAGCAGAGGAGGGGGATCTGACAATCAGCCCCAGCATTTT.

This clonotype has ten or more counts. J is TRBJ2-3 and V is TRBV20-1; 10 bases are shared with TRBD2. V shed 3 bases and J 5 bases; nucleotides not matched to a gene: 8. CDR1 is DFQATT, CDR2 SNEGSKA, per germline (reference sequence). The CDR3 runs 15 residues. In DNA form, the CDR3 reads TGCAGTGCTAGTAGTAGCGGGAGGATGTTAGATACGCAGTATTTT. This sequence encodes CSASSSGRMLDTQYF.

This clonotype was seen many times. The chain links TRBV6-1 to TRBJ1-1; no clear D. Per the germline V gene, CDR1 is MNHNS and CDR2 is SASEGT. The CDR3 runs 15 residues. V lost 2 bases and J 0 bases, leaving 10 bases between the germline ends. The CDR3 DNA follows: TGTGCCAGCAGTGAAACCCTGAGTGTGAACACTGAAGCTTTCTTT. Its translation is CASSETLSVNTEAFF.

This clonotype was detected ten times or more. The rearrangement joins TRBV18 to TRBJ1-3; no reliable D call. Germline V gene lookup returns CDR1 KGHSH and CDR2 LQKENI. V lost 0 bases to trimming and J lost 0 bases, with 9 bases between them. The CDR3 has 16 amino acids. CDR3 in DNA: TGTGCCAGCTCACCACCCGAGGTCCGCTCTGGAAACACCATATATTTT. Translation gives CASSPPEVRSGNTIYF.

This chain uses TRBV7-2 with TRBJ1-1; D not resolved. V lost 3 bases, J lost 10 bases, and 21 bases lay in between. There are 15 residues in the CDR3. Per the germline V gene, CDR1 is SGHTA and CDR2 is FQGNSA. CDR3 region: CASSLFSQFPVGAFF. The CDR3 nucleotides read TGTGCCAGCAGCTTGTTCTCACAGTTTCCAGTTGGAGCTTTCTTT.